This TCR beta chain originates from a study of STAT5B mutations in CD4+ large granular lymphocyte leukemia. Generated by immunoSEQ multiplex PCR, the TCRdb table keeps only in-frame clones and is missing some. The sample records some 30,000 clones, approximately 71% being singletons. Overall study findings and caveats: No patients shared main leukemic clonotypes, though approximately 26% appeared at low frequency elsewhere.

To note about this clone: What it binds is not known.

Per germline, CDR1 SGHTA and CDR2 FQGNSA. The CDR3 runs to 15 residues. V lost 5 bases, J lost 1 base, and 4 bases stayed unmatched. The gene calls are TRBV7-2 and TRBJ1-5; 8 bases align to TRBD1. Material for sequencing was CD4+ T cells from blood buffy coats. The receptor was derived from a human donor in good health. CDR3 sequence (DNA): TGTGCCAGCAGCCCAAGGACAGGGAGCAATCAGCCCCAGCATTTT. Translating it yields CASSPRTGSNQPQHF.